This TCR beta chain stems from a study of memory CD4+ T cells and cytomegalovirus serostatus. Study context: This sample comes from healthy Belgian adults, about 10 CMV seropositive, 24 seronegative. Study-level points and caveats: Each of approximately 73 CMV-associated TCRbeta sequences occurred in one to five individuals. The CMV-associated TCR signature appears largely within the CD4+ memory repertoire.

In its sample, this clone was seen a few times. Its target is not known. The CDR3 length is 14 residues. V lost 2 bases, J lost 1 base, and 9 bases lay in between. Germline loops: CDR1 SGHTA, CDR2 FQGNSA. Clones were read by immunoSEQ multiplex PCR, and TCRdb kept only the in-frame ones, dropping some. The repertoire consists of tens of thousands of clones, with around 78% occurring once and the leading ten covering under 0.9%. Single viable CD3+CD4+CD8-CD45RO+ cells were sorted as the memory CD4+ T cells. This clonotype originated in an adult in good health and CMV-seronegative. The gene calls are TRBV7-2 and TRBJ2-7; D gene unclear. Sequencing was performed on memory CD4+ T cells from blood. DNA for the CDR3: TGTGCCAGCAGCTTAACCCGGCAGTCCTACGAGCAGTACTTC. Amino acids: CASSLTRQSYEQYF.